A single sample is the source of the 13 T cell receptor beta chains below, sequenced in a study of T-cell memory formation after mild COVID-19. Each CDR3 protein is one row after TCRdb ran MiXCR on the 5' RACE reads. The sample gives approximately 300,000 distinct CDR3 sequences, approximately 7.6% of which show up once; approximately 23% is in the top ten. Specimen: PBMCs or a T cell subset sorted from them (not recorded which). The receptors here all came from a man younger than 35 who had mild COVID-19 (a few samples of this study predate the infection). Cell type and time point are not known.

The chain uses TRBV7-8 and TRBJ2-5; D is ambiguous. The CDR3 covers 15 residues. Trimming removed 0 bases at V and 1 base at J, with 9 bases between. Per the germline V gene, CDR1 is SGHVS and CDR2 is FQNEAQ. The CDR3 protein is CASSLARQLQETQYF. As DNA, the CDR3 is TGTGCCAGCAGCTTAGCGCGACAACTCCAAGAGACCCAGTACTTC.

The CDR3 loop reads CASSQGGQAYEQYF. CDR3 nucleotide sequence: TGTGCCAGCAGCCAAGGGGGACAGGCCTACGAGCAGTACTTC. The V call is TRBV7-2, the J call TRBJ2-7; 8 bases are shared with TRBD1. The CDR3 sequence is 14 residues long. Germline loops: CDR1 SGHTA, CDR2 FQGNSA. V dropped 5 bases and J dropped 2; count of bases not matched to a gene: 5.

This clonotype has more than one count but fewer than ten. The chain employs TRBV6-5 and TRBJ1-5; TRBD1 is a possible D gene (6 bases). This CDR3 spans 16 amino acids. V shed 0 bases and J shed 3 bases, with 12 bases lying between them. CDR1 is MNHEY, CDR2 SVGAGI, per germline. The DNA for the CDR3 is TGTGCCAGCAGTTACTCGAAGGGGGGCATCAATCAGCCCCAGCATTTT. Translated, it gives CASSYSKGGINQPQHF.

This chain's CDR3 is CASSSSVSPRTQYF. The CDR3 region has the DNA TGTGCCAGCAGCTCCTCCGTGTCTCCCCGCACGCAGTATTTT. V usage is TRBV7-8 and J usage is TRBJ2-3; D call uncertain. This CDR3 is built from 14 residues. The ends were cut back, 4 bases at V and 9 bases at J, with 17 bases in the middle. The germline CDR1 and CDR2 sequences are SGHVS and FQNEAQ.

CDR3 protein: CSARDGGRLRDGYTF. In DNA form, the CDR3 reads TGCAGTGCTAGAGACGGGGGACGATTAAGAGATGGCTACACCTTC. The chain links TRBV20-1 to TRBJ1-2, with TRBD1 as a possible D gene (5 bases). Trimming took 0 bases from V and 6 from J, leaving 17 bases between them. The CDR3 extends over 15 amino acids. Germline CDR1 and CDR2: DFQATT and SNEGSKA (reference sequence).

This sequence joins TRBV5-6 and TRBJ1-1, with D possibly being TRBD1 (5 bases). This CDR3 has 16 amino acids. Germline-derived CDR1 and CDR2 are SGHDT and YYEEEE. The V and J ends lost 4 bases and 5 bases respectively, with 21 bases between them. The CDR3 spells CASSAPGLGLGTEAFF. The CDR3, as DNA: TGTGCCAGCAGCGCGCCGGGACTGGGGTTGGGAACTGAAGCTTTCTTT.

This sequence joins TRBV4-2 and TRBJ1-1; TRBD1 matches at 7 bases. CDR1 LGHNA and CDR2 YNFKEQ come from the germline V gene. The CDR3 loop spans 15 amino acids. The V and J ends lost 3 bases and 0 bases, in that order; junction bases with no gene match: 4. The CDR3 is CASSQMGQMNTEAFF. CDR3 nucleotide sequence: TGTGCCAGCAGCCAGATGGGACAGATGAACACTGAAGCTTTCTTT.

The V and J genes are TRBV29-1 and TRBJ1-1, with 7 bases fitting TRBD1. The CDR3 totals 12 residues. CDR1 and CDR2 from the germline V gene are SQVTM and ANQGSEA. Trimming removed 7 bases from V and 0 bases from J; junction bases left unmatched: 2. CDR3 in DNA: TGCAGCGCGGGACAGCTGAACACTGAAGCTTTCTTT. It yields the protein CSAGQLNTEAFF.

This clonotype has at least ten counts. The gene calls are TRBV5-4 and TRBJ1-5, with D unclear. Trimming shortened V by 3 bases and J by 1 base, and 17 bases separated the two germline ends. Germline CDR1 SGHNT, CDR2 YYREEE (reference sequence). This CDR3 is 17 amino acids long. CDR3 loop: CASSSTGSLRSNQPQHF. In DNA, the CDR3 is TGTGCCAGCAGCTCCACCGGGAGTCTGAGGAGCAATCAGCCCCAGCATTTT.

The sample holds many counts of this clonotype. V usage is TRBV5-5 and J usage is TRBJ2-7; 7 bases fit TRBD1. Germline values: CDR1 SGHKS, CDR2 YYEKEE (reference sequence). The CDR3 sequence is 15 residues long. Losses at the gene ends were 2 bases for V and 1 base for J; bases not matched to a gene: 6. CDR3 loop: CASSFTRGQSYEQYF. CDR3 DNA sequence: TGTGCCAGCAGCTTCACACGGGGACAGTCCTACGAGCAGTACTTC.

This clonotype has a handful of counts. The gene calls are TRBV7-9 and TRBJ2-7; the D call may be TRBD1 or TRBD2 (6 bases each). The CDR3 consists of 16 residues. The germline gives CDR1 SEHNR, CDR2 FQNEAQ (reference sequence). The V and J ends lost 3 bases and 0 bases respectively, with 15 bases between them. The CDR3 DNA reads TGTGCCAGCAGCTTGGCCTTGGGGGGCCTCTCCTACGAGCAGTACTTC. This translates into CASSLALGGLSYEQYF.

This chain links TRBV20-1 with TRBJ2-3; 11 nucleotides match TRBD2. Germline assignment: CDR1 DFQATT and CDR2 SNEGSKA (reference sequence). The CDR3 length is 16 residues. With 2 bases clipped from V and 3 bases from J, the junction kept 7 bases outside the gene matches. CDR3: CSARSLLAGETDTQYF. In DNA form, the CDR3 reads TGCAGTGCTAGATCCCTACTAGCGGGGGAAACAGATACGCAGTATTTT.

This clonotype was observed a few times. A single base separates this from a much larger clone, so it may be a read error. The chain has TRBV7-2 and TRBJ2-3; a possible D gene is TRBD2 (5 bases). Trimming pared 2 bases from V and 1 base from J, leaving 7 bases between. The CDR3 extends over 14 amino acids. Germline V gene sequence: CDR1 SGHTA, CDR2 FQGNSA. CDR3 protein: CASSLNGGTDTQYF. CDR3 coding DNA: TGTGCCAGCAGCTTAAACGGGGGCACAGATACGCAGTATTTT.